One T cell receptor beta chain is described in this entry. A much larger clone sits a single nucleotide away, making a read error possible. MiXCR, applied by TCRdb to the 5' RACE reads, yields one record per CDR3 protein. The repertoire holds about 320,000 distinct CDR3 sequences, with 11% as singletons. These data are taken from a study of CD8 T cells in ankylosing spondylitis. The CDR3 extends over 14 amino acids. Germline CDR1 reads MDHEN; CDR2 reads SYDVKM. Material: blood, either unsorted or a sorted T cell fraction (not recorded which). The V gene is TRBV28, the J gene TRBJ1-4; D is uncertain. The clonotype originates from a female donor with ankylosing spondylitis or in good health (not recorded which). The CDR3 region has the DNA TGTGCCAGCAGTAGAGGGTCTCGTAATGAAAAACTGCTTTTT. Translated, it gives CASSRGSRNEKLLF.